This TCR beta chain was sequenced for a study of T cell responses to AZD1222 COVID-19 vaccine. General study results and limits: At study baseline, merely five or six AZD1222 recipients were seropositive.

The V gene's germline CDR1 is ENHRY and CDR2 SYGVKD. The CDR3 extends over 17 amino acids. The germline V and J ends were trimmed by 2 bases and 1 base, with 15 bases remaining between them. The assay was immunoSEQ multiplex PCR, and TCRdb's table has in-frame clones only and misses some. The sample records roughly 170,000 clones, around nine tenths being singletons. This clone occurred a few times. The antigen is not known. The V gene is TRBV10-3, the J gene TRBJ1-5, with D perhaps TRBD1 (6 bases). Sequences were derived from peripheral blood, sampled on day 0 of AZD1222 vaccination. This clonotype was obtained from an adult in good health. CDR3: CAISERIKGGSNQPQHF. CDR3 sequence (DNA): TGTGCCATCAGTGAGCGAATAAAGGGGGGGAGCAATCAGCCCCAGCATTTT.